This TCR beta chain stems from a study of glioma-infiltrating T cells after dendritic cell vaccination. As for the study in general: Three intradermal dendritic cell vaccine injections were given every two weeks.

Selection required adequate fresh-frozen tumor tissue plus more than two years' survival data. None of the glioblastoma patients had an isocitrate dehydrogenase mutation. TCRB CDR3 was amplified from 2 ug genomic DNA or less. Sequencing used immunoSEQ multiplex PCR; TCRdb keeps in-frame clones, though not all of them. The sample holds fewer than 25,000 clones, 75% to 85% seen once. This CDR3 contains 15 residues. Germline V CDR1 and CDR2: SEHNR, FQNEAQ (reference sequence). V gave up 5 bases and J gave up 6 bases; unmatched junction bases: 8. This chain connects TRBV7-9 to TRBJ2-4; TRBD2 matches 9 bases. Sequenced material: blood, taken before dendritic cell vaccination. The receptor was derived from a human donor with glioblastoma. CDR3 sequence: CASSQASGRINIQYF. The CDR3 coding sequence is TGTGCCAGCAGCCAAGCCAGCGGGAGGATAAACATTCAGTACTTC.